The TCR beta chain under discussion was sequenced for a study of shared clonotypes between healthy human individuals. Repertoires were generated with immunoSEQ multiplex PCR, while TCRdb's copy carries only in-frame clones and drops some. The table has around 990,000 clones, around three quarters seen once. Study results and limitations: Memory subsets generally showed smaller estimated richness than naive subsets did. All-four-donor shared clonotypes had higher generation probabilities than non-shared clonotypes did.

Points on this clone: Its antigen is as yet unknown.

J was trimmed by 9 bases and V by 6 bases; bases with no gene match: 10. This CDR3 region has 14 residues. Per germline, CDR1 MDHEN and CDR2 SYDVKM. The receptor's source is a man aged 18 to 30 in good health. Some clones in this sample may be carry-over from other donors' samples. The V gene is TRBV28, the J gene TRBJ2-1; 8 bases agree with TRBD2. Sequenced material: memory CD4+ T cells from PBMCs. Subset given: CD45RA-negative fraction. The chain's CDR3 is CASRPSGSGGEQFF. As DNA, the CDR3 is TGTGCCAGCAGACCAAGCGGGAGTGGCGGTGAGCAGTTCTTC.